What follows is one T cell receptor (beta chain) and its context. The data were obtained in a study of T cell responses to AZD1222 COVID-19 vaccine. Clones were sequenced by immunoSEQ multiplex PCR, and TCRdb holds only the in-frame ones, with some missing. Of over 65,000 clones in the sample, about 72% were seen once. The V and J ends lost 0 bases and 7 bases respectively, with 18 bases between them. The CDR3 sequence is 16 residues long. Germline assignment: CDR1 MNHNS and CDR2 SASEGT. The gene calls are TRBV6-1 and TRBJ1-2; tentative D call: TRBD1 (5 bases). The source is an adult in good health. Sequenced here: peripheral blood, sampled on day 0 of AZD1222 vaccination. The CDR3: CASSEAGVSNKAGYTF. DNA of the CDR3: TGTGCCAGCAGTGAAGCGGGGGTTTCCAACAAGGCTGGCTACACCTTC.